This T cell receptor beta chain comes out of a study of blood T cell repertoires in COVID-19. Generated by immunoSEQ multiplex PCR, the TCRdb table keeps only in-frame clones and is missing some. The data hold roughly 40,000 clones, with approximately 89% observed a single time. The germline V and J ends were trimmed by 2 bases and 2 bases, with 22 bases remaining between them. CDR3 size: 19 residues. CDR1 and CDR2 from the germline V gene are LGHDT and YNNKEL (reference sequence). This clone is a singleton in its sample. The TCR was taken from a woman between 35 and 50 years old with acute or convalescent COVID-19. The chain carries TRBV3-1 (or the pseudogene TRBV3-2) and TRBJ1-3; TRBD1 might be the D (5 bases). The sequenced sample consisted of peripheral blood. The CDR3 is CASSQKIRWGRAPGNTIYF. The CDR3 DNA reads as TGTGCCAGCAGCCAAAAAATTCGCTGGGGCAGGGCACCTGGAAACACCATATATTTT.